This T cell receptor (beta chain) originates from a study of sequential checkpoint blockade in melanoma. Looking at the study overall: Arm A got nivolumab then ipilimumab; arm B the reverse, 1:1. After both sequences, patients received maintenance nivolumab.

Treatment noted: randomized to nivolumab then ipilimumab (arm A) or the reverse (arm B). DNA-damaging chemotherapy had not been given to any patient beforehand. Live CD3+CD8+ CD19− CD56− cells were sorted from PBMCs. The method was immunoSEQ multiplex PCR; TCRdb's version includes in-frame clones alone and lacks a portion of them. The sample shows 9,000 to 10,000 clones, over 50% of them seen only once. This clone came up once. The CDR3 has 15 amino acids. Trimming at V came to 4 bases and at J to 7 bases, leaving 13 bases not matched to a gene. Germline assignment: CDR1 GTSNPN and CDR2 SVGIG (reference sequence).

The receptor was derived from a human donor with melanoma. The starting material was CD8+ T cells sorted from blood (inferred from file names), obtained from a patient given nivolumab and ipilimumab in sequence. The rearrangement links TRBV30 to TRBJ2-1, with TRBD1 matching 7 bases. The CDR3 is CAWKEDPGQRNEQFF. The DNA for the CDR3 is TGTGCCTGGAAAGAAGATCCGGGACAGAGAAATGAGCAGTTCTTC.